Below are 16 T cell receptor beta chains sequenced from a single sample in a study of control samples from healthy donors and cancer patients. Profiling relied on immunoSEQ multiplex PCR, and the TCRdb table lists in-frame clones only, not all of them. The sample includes about 130,000 clones, about 95% of them seen just once. The sequencing input was blood. The receptors derive from a man in his thirties or forties in good health.

The CDR3 is CASSLGQGAKTEAFF. The CDR3 DNA is TGTGCCAGCAGCTTAGGGCAGGGGGCAAAAACTGAAGCTTTCTTT. The chain carries TRBV7-9 and TRBJ1-1; 8 positions match TRBD1. Trimming removed 1 base from V and 5 bases from J; junction bases left unmatched: 6. CDR3 length: 15 amino acids. CDR1 and CDR2 (germline): SEHNR, FQNEAQ (reference sequence).

The genes are TRBV10-3 and TRBJ1-4; maybe TRBD1 (5 bases). Germline V CDR1 and CDR2: ENHRY, SYGVKD. Between the trimmed V and J ends, which lost 4 bases and 13 bases, there was a span of 16 bases. The CDR3 has 13 amino acids. CDR3 sequence reads: CAISGGGAGGLFF. The CDR3 nucleotides are TGTGCCATCAGTGGCGGAGGCGCGGGGGGACTGTTTTTT.

The chain employs TRBV30 and TRBJ2-7; the match to TRBD1 covers 7 bases. Germline V gene sequence: CDR1 GTSNPN, CDR2 SVGIG (reference sequence). This CDR3 is built from 14 residues. The V segment lost 0 bases and the J segment 5 bases; nucleotides outside the gene matches: 7. The CDR3 bases are TGTGCCTGGAGTGTAAGCAGGGGGTTCGACGAGCAGTACTTC. Its translation: CAWSVSRGFDEQYF.

The V and J genes are TRBV9 and TRBJ2-3; D not certain. The V end lost 3 bases, the J end lost 2 bases, and 7 bases lay between the germline ends. CDR1 and CDR2 from the germline V gene are SGDLS and YYNGEE. CDR3 length: 13 amino acids. The CDR3, as DNA: TGTGCCAGCAGCGCGGTGCTCACAGATACGCAGTATTTT. This codes for CASSAVLTDTQYF.

The chain has TRBV27 and TRBJ2-7; 7 positions match TRBD1. Unmatched junction bases numbered 11, after V lost 4 bases and J lost 5 bases. There are 15 residues in the CDR3. Germline V gene sequence: CDR1 MNHEY, CDR2 SMNVEV (reference sequence). The CDR3 sequence: CASSSAGKGADEQYF. The CDR3, as DNA: TGTGCCAGCAGTTCGGCAGGGAAGGGGGCCGACGAGCAGTACTTC.

The rearrangement joins TRBV28 to TRBJ1-5; D is unresolved. The ends were cut back, 6 bases at V and 6 bases at J, with 15 bases in the middle. From germline, CDR1 is MDHEN and CDR2 SYDVKM. This CDR3 has 14 residues. CDR3 sequence: CASSLAGFGQPQHF. The CDR3 bases are TGTGCCAGCAGCCTGGCGGGGTTTGGTCAGCCCCAGCATTTT.

The chain uses TRBV11-2 and TRBJ2-1; tentative D call: TRBD1 (6 bases). Germline lookup yields CDR1 SGHAT and CDR2 FQNNGV. Trimming removed 5 bases from V and 0 bases from J, with 11 bases in between. CDR3 length: 15 residues. The CDR3 DNA reads as TGTGCCAGCAGCGCGCAGGGGCGCTCCTACAATGAGCAGTTCTTC. It translates to CASSAQGRSYNEQFF.

The chain couples TRBV12-3 or TRBV12-4 to TRBJ2-5; D tentatively fits TRBD1 or TRBD2 (6 bases each). The ends were cut back, 2 bases at V and 4 bases at J, with 8 bases in the middle. This CDR3 contains 13 residues. The CDR3 sequence: CASSLWGAETQYF. CDR3 nucleotides: TGTGCCAGCAGTTTATGGGGGGCAGAGACCCAGTACTTC.

The chain joins TRBV19 to TRBJ2-7; 8 nucleotides match TRBD1. Germline lookup yields CDR1 LNHDA and CDR2 SQIVND (reference sequence). The CDR3 sequence is 14 residues long. Unmatched junction bases numbered 6, after V lost 5 bases and J lost 3 bases. CDR3 DNA sequence: TGTGCCAGTAGTCCTGACAGGGGACTCTACGAGCAGTACTTC. Translated: CASSPDRGLYEQYF.

The chain is built from TRBV19 and TRBJ2-7, with D tentatively TRBD2 (5 bases). Deletions cut 3 bases from V and 2 bases from J, with 14 bases between. From germline, CDR1 is LNHDA and CDR2 SQIVND (reference sequence). The CDR3 has 15 residues. Here the CDR3 DNA reads TGTGCCAGTAGTATGGGCAGCGGCGAAACCTACGAGCAGTACTTC. Translating gives CASSMGSGETYEQYF. Filled out from reference TRBV19 and TRBJ2-7, the complete variable domain reads DGGITQSPKYLFRKEGQNVTLSCEQNLNHDAMYWYRQDPGQGLRLIYYSQIVNDFQKGDIAEGYSVSREKKESFPLTVTSAQKNPTAFYLCASSMGSGETYEQYFGPGTRLTVT.

The J gene is TRBJ2-3, the V gene TRBV19; D remains unclear. Trimming removed 4 bases from V and 2 bases from J, with 16 bases in between. CDR1 LNHDA and CDR2 SQIVND come from the germline V gene (reference sequence). CDR3 length: 16 residues. The CDR3 DNA reads TGTGCCAGTAGTACATCCGGCACGAGTTTCACAGATACGCAGTATTTT. It is translated as CASSTSGTSFTDTQYF.

In this sample, this clone turned up once. This specimen includes other DNA sequences encoding the same CDR3. The J gene is TRBJ1-1, the V gene TRBV19; no clear D. The V end was cut by 3 bases, the J end by 7 bases, with 9 bases between. The CDR3 extends over 12 amino acids. Germline CDR1 reads LNHDA; CDR2 reads SQIVND (reference sequence). The CDR3 nucleotides read TGTGCCAGTAGTATTGGGTTGGGTGAAGCTTTCTTT. Amino acids: CASSIGLGEAFF.

The CDR3 sequence: CASSFRQSSGNTIYF. CDR3 sequence (DNA): TGTGCCAGCAGTTTTCGACAGAGCTCTGGAAACACCATATATTTT. The rearrangement links TRBV6-5 to TRBJ1-3; tentative D call: TRBD1 (5 bases). The CDR3 has 15 residues. Trimming took off 4 bases at V and 0 bases at J, with 10 bases between the two ends. Germline assignment: CDR1 MNHEY and CDR2 SVGAGI.

The rearrangement uses TRBV24-1 and TRBJ1-2, with D possibly being TRBD1 (5 bases). V was pared by 4 bases and J by 4 bases, with 18 bases between. The germline V gene has CDR1 KGHDR and CDR2 SFDVKD. The CDR3 consists of 16 residues. The CDR3 bases are TGTGCCACCAGTGAGACTAGGGACGGAACTCTCTATGGCTACACCTTC. Amino acid sequence: CATSETRDGTLYGYTF.

This chain joins TRBV28 and TRBJ2-3; 11 bases are shared with TRBD1. The CDR3 runs to 22 residues. Germline V gene sequence: CDR1 MDHEN, CDR2 SYDVKM. V lost 3 bases and J lost 4; bases outside the gene matches: 24. The CDR3 sequence: CASSFLRTWTGGLGLPPDTQYF. CDR3 nucleotides: TGTGCCAGCAGTTTCCTCAGAACCTGGACAGGGGGCCTAGGTTTGCCCCCAGATACGCAGTATTTT.

This chain links TRBV7-9 with TRBJ1-4; D unclear. V was clipped by 5 bases and J by 0 bases, with 13 bases between them. CDR1 is SEHNR and CDR2 is FQNEAQ in the germline V gene (reference sequence). The CDR3 has 16 amino acids. The CDR3 DNA reads TGTGCCAGCAGCACCGACGTGGAGGCAACTAATGAAAAACTGTTTTTT. It yields the protein CASSTDVEATNEKLFF.